The 10 T cell receptor beta chains reported below all come from one sample, sequenced in a study of early T cells in non-severe SARS-CoV-2 infection. TCRdb re-derived calls from the 5' RACE reads in MiXCR, one entry per CDR3 protein. Of about 35,000 distinct CDR3 sequences listed, roughly 4.5% are singletons. The sequencing sample was made of whole blood. The source is an adult who was a healthcare worker with PCR-confirmed SARS-CoV-2 infection or an uninfected control (not recorded which).

Concerning this clonotype: A much bigger clone sits one base away, suggesting this may be a read error. CDR3 residues: CAISNPSWGDTQYF. The CDR3 region has the DNA TGTGCCATCAGTAATCCCTCGTGGGGAGATACGCAGTATTTT. V usage is TRBV10-3 and J usage is TRBJ2-3; D is uncertain. CDR3 length: 14 residues. CDR1 and CDR2 (germline): ENHRY, SYGVKD. Trimming removed 5 bases at V and 5 bases at J, with 14 bases between.

The sample holds many counts of this clonotype. The chain uses TRBV30 and TRBJ1-2; 9 nucleotides line up with TRBD1. The CDR3 spans 13 residues. J was trimmed by 4 bases and V by 8 bases; bases with no gene match: 8. The V gene's germline CDR1 is GTSNPN and CDR2 SVGIG (reference sequence). CDR3 loop: CAGSRTGVYGYTF. CDR3 in DNA: TGTGCCGGTAGCAGGACAGGGGTCTATGGCTACACCTTC.

This clonotype has at least ten counts. This chain links TRBV30 with TRBJ1-3, with D perhaps TRBD1 (5 bases). Germline CDR1 reads GTSNPN; CDR2 reads SVGIG (reference sequence). The CDR3 covers 16 residues. Trimming shortened V by 4 bases and J by 0 bases, and 16 bases separated the two germline ends. CDR3 region: CAWNVRGSGSGNTIYF. CDR3 nucleotide sequence: TGTGCCTGGAACGTGAGGGGCTCTGGCTCTGGAAACACCATATATTTT.

This clonotype was picked up many times. The J gene is TRBJ2-7, the V gene TRBV7-8, with D possibly being TRBD2 (5 bases). CDR3 length: 15 amino acids. Trimming stripped 4 bases from V and 0 bases from J, with 13 bases between. Germline V gene lookup returns CDR1 SGHVS and CDR2 FQNEAQ. CDR3 nucleotides: TGTGCCAGCAGCTCGCAGGCCACTAGCTCCTACGAGCAGTACTTC. Amino acids: CASSSQATSSYEQYF.

V gene TRBV6-5 combines with J gene TRBJ2-2; the D gene is possibly TRBD1 (6 bases). CDR1 is MNHEY and CDR2 is SVGAGI in the germline V gene. This CDR3 has 14 amino acids. V lost 7 bases and J lost 6, with 15 bases in between. CDR3 sequence: CASIAQKGAGELFF. The CDR3 DNA is TGTGCCAGCATCGCTCAAAAGGGGGCCGGGGAGCTGTTTTTT.

This clonotype was counted ten times or more. The V gene is TRBV5-6, the J gene TRBJ2-7; TRBD1 matches at 8 bases. V lost 4 bases to trimming and J lost 4 bases; unmatched junction nucleotides: 10. Germline CDR1 reads SGHDT; CDR2 reads YYEEEE. The length of the CDR3 is 15 residues. The CDR3 nucleotides are TGTGCCAGCAGCCCGGCAGGGGGCTTAGTTTACGAGCAGTACTTC. It is translated as CASSPAGGLVYEQYF.

This clonotype came up a few times. J is TRBJ2-5 and V is TRBV7-6, with 7 nucleotides matching TRBD1. The CDR3 extends over 14 amino acids. V lost 5 bases to trimming and J lost 1 base; unmatched junction nucleotides: 4. The V gene's germline CDR1 is SGHVS and CDR2 FNYEAQ. CDR3: CASSPNRGQETQYF. In nucleotides, the CDR3 is TGTGCCAGCAGCCCTAACAGGGGCCAAGAGACCCAGTACTTC.

This clonotype was seen at least ten times. The chain combines TRBV10-3 with TRBJ2-5; D call uncertain. V lost 2 bases and J lost 4, with 11 bases in between. The CDR3 extends over 14 amino acids. Looked up from germline, CDR1 is ENHRY and CDR2 is SYGVKD. For the CDR3, the DNA is TGTGCCATCAGTGAGCAAAAGGGTCGAGAGACCCAGTACTTC. Translated, it gives CAISEQKGRETQYF.

This chain connects TRBV9 to TRBJ2-7; 9 nucleotides align to TRBD1. Trimming removed 4 bases from V and 3 bases from J; junction bases left unmatched: 5. Germline CDR1 and CDR2: SGDLS and YYNGEE. The CDR3 covers 14 residues. The CDR3 DNA reads as TGTGCCAGCAGCCCTCCGGGACAGGGCTACGAGCAGTACTTC. It yields the protein CASSPPGQGYEQYF.

The genes are TRBV3-1 and TRBJ2-7, with 14 bases matching TRBD2. This CDR3 has 17 residues. The V gene's germline CDR1 is LGHDT and CDR2 YNNKEL (reference sequence). J was trimmed by 2 bases and V by 4 bases; bases with no gene match: 7. CDR3: CASSRGLAGGFPYEQYF. CDR3 nucleotides: TGTGCCAGCAGCCGCGGACTAGCGGGGGGTTTCCCCTACGAGCAGTACTTC.